This TCR beta chain is drawn from a study of blood T cell repertoires in COVID-19. Study summary: Both acute and convalescent COVID-19 samples were obtained from the United States, Italy and Spain. PBMCs, B-cell-depleted T cells, or T cells provided the cDNA or gDNA that made up the material.

Trimming shortened V by 3 bases and J by 2 bases, and 12 bases separated the two germline ends. CDR3 size: 15 residues. Germline V CDR1 and CDR2: SGHDT, YYEEEE. The authors' processing: Amplification of reference gene primers provided the estimated nucleated cell counts. TCRdb keeps only in-frame clones here, not all; method: immunoSEQ multiplex PCR. Clonal size and the V and J genes are those of that table, whereas D and trimming came from the DNA. The sample lists about 340,000 clones, about 90% occurring once. Sequenced input: peripheral blood. The rearrangement links TRBV5-6 to TRBJ2-1, with TRBD2 as a possible D gene (5 bases). The receptor was isolated from a woman between 18 and 30 years old who had recovered from COVID-19. In DNA, the CDR3 is TGTGCCAGCAGCTCCGCGACTAACCCCTACAATGAGCAGTTCTTC. Its translation is CASSSATNPYNEQFF.